The rows below give T cell receptor beta chains drawn from one sample of a study of T cell repertoires in cytomegalovirus infection. TCRdb itself ran the reads through MiXCR, one entry per CDR3 protein. The sample holds just under 300,000 distinct CDR3 sequences, about 9.1% seen once. Sequences were obtained from PBMCs. The receptor source for this set is a human donor in good health (CMV status not recorded). Some clones in this sample may be carry-over from other donors' samples. The CDR3 runs from the conserved cysteine through the conserved F or W.

CDR3aa | len | j_gene | v_gene
CASSGKGSYNSPLHF | 15 | TRBJ1-6 | TRBV7-2
CSARDLEVGSYTGELFF | 17 | TRBJ2-2 | TRBV20-1
CAISGGQGEGSPLHF | 15 | TRBJ1-6 | TRBV10-3
CSVGLGLMNTEAFF | 14 | TRBJ1-1 | TRBV29-1
CASSVGTSPGELFF | 14 | TRBJ2-2 | TRBV9
CASSLRLRGDNEQFF | 15 | TRBJ2-1 | TRBV7-2
CASSPPTVNYGYTF | 14 | TRBJ1-2 | TRBV28
CASSSAGTGSGNTEAFF | 17 | TRBJ1-1 | TRBV28
CASSFDEYNEQFF | 13 | TRBJ2-1 | TRBV6-2/TRBV6-3
CASSNPGGAADTQYF | 15 | TRBJ2-3 | TRBV10-2
CASSYSGGGYQPQHF | 15 | TRBJ1-5 | TRBV6-2/TRBV6-3
CASTRGRETQYF | 12 | TRBJ2-5 | TRBV6-2/TRBV6-3
CASRRQNQETQYF | 13 | TRBJ2-5 | TRBV6-6
CSGSRLLNTEAFF | 13 | TRBJ1-1 | TRBV29-1